These 21 T cell receptor beta chains originate from one sample sequenced in a study of T cell repertoires in cytomegalovirus infection. TCRdb used MiXCR to reprocess the reads, holding one entry per CDR3 protein. This repertoire shows around 200,000 distinct CDR3 sequences, 15% to 20% found once; its top ten account for about 25%. The sample was CD8+ T cells from PBMCs. These receptors were taken from a human donor in good health (CMV status not recorded). Some clones in this sample may be carry-over from other donors' samples.

The chain combines TRBV3-1 with TRBJ2-5; D remains unclear. Germline V gene sequence: CDR1 LGHDT, CDR2 YNNKEL (reference sequence). The V gene lost 0 bases and the J gene lost 5 bases, with 19 bases spanning the gap. This CDR3 contains 17 residues. The CDR3 loop reads CASSQDLEVLESETQYF. CDR3 nucleotides: TGTGCCAGCAGCCAAGACCTCGAGGTTCTAGAATCCGAGACCCAGTACTTC.

This clonotype was recorded a few times. This chain uses TRBV7-6 with TRBJ2-1; D unresolved. The V gene's germline CDR1 is SGHVS and CDR2 FNYEAQ. V lost 1 base and J lost 0, with 13 bases in between. The CDR3 has 17 amino acids. The DNA of the CDR3 is TGTGCCAGCAGCTTAGGAACCGGGCCTAGCTCCTACAATGAGCAGTTCTTC. It translates to CASSLGTGPSSYNEQFF.

This clonotype was seen only a few times. The rearrangement joins TRBV7-9 to TRBJ2-1; possible D gene TRBD1, 5 bases. Per the germline V gene, CDR1 is SEHNR and CDR2 is FQNEAQ (reference sequence). The CDR3 spans 14 residues. Trimming removed 1 base from V and 8 bases from J, with 12 bases in between. In DNA form, the CDR3 reads TGTGCCAGCAGCTTAGAAAAGGGGTTGGATGAGCAGTTCTTC. Amino acid sequence: CASSLEKGLDEQFF.

The rearrangement uses TRBV20-1 and TRBJ2-7; no reliable D call. This CDR3 has 13 amino acids. Trimming left V 5 bases short and J 2 bases short, with 13 bases between. CDR1 and CDR2 from the germline V gene are DFQATT and SNEGSKA (reference sequence). The CDR3: CSAPGRSTYEQYF. The CDR3 DNA reads TGCAGTGCTCCCGGAAGATCCACCTACGAGCAGTACTTC.

The chain carries TRBV2 and TRBJ2-7; TRBD2 is a possible D gene (5 bases). The CDR3 sequence is 11 residues long. V lost 8 bases, J lost 5 bases, and 10 bases lay in between. Germline V gives CDR1 SNHLY, CDR2 FYNNEI. The CDR3 here is CASLRGNEQYF. The CDR3 DNA reads TGTGCCAGCCTACGAGGGAACGAGCAGTACTTC.

The chain uses TRBV7-9 and TRBJ1-3; D is ambiguous. CDR3 size: 14 residues. Germline V lookup: CDR1 SEHNR, CDR2 FQNEAQ (reference sequence). The V and J ends lost 4 bases and 4 bases respectively, with 11 bases between them. Here the CDR3 DNA reads TGTGCCAGCAGCTCCATGGTGTCCGGAAACACCATATATTTT. Translated: CASSSMVSGNTIYF.

The table lists this clonotype with many counts. The chain joins TRBV28 to TRBJ1-5; D is unresolved. The CDR3 length is 12 residues. Trimming removed 5 bases from V and 9 bases from J, with 11 bases in between. Germline lookup yields CDR1 MDHEN and CDR2 SYDVKM. This CDR3 is CASSPPRGPQHF. The CDR3 coding sequence is TGTGCCAGCAGTCCCCCACGAGGGCCCCAGCATTTT.

A few counts support this clonotype. V and J are TRBV7-9 and TRBJ1-4; D is possibly TRBD1 (6 bases). The CDR3 spans 13 residues. V dropped 5 bases and J dropped 8 bases, with 12 bases sitting between them. Germline V lookup: CDR1 SEHNR, CDR2 FQNEAQ (reference sequence). CDR3: CASSPPGAEKLFF. The CDR3 DNA follows: TGTGCCAGCAGCCCTCCGGGGGCGGAAAAACTGTTTTTT.

This rearrangement joins TRBV11-2 to TRBJ2-7; possible D gene TRBD2, 5 bases. This CDR3 is built from 14 residues. Trimming cost V 3 bases and J 0 bases, with 9 bases left between them. The V gene's germline CDR1 is SGHAT and CDR2 FQNNGV. The CDR3 DNA sequence: TGTGCCAGCAGCTTCGGGATTCGCTCCTACGAGCAGTACTTC. Amino acid sequence: CASSFGIRSYEQYF.

The chain couples TRBV5-1 to TRBJ2-7; perhaps TRBD1 as D (6 bases). The CDR3 contains 16 residues. Trimming stripped 1 base from V and 0 bases from J, with 14 bases between. Germline V gives CDR1 SGHRS, CDR2 YFSETQ. In DNA form, the CDR3 reads TGCGCCAGCAGCTTGAGGGAAAGGGGGAGCTCCTACGAGCAGTACTTC. It translates to CASSLRERGSSYEQYF.

This clonotype was counted a few times. CDR3 protein: CASSPTGGAPSYEQYF. The CDR3 DNA is TGTGCCAGCAGCCCGACTGGGGGGGCTCCCTCCTACGAGCAGTACTTC. The genes are TRBV7-6 and TRBJ2-7; D is perhaps TRBD2 (7 bases). The germline V gene encodes CDR1 SGHVS and CDR2 FNYEAQ. The V and J ends lost 5 bases and 0 bases respectively, with 17 bases between them. CDR3 length: 16 amino acids.

The rearrangement joins TRBV28 to TRBJ1-1; D possibly corresponds to TRBD1 (6 bases). This CDR3 has 15 amino acids. Per germline, CDR1 MDHEN and CDR2 SYDVKM. V was trimmed by 6 bases and J by 6 bases, leaving 20 bases between them. CDR3 bases: TGTGCCAGCAGCCTTTATAGAAGGGGGGTCCCTGAAGCTTTCTTT. As protein: CASSLYRRGVPEAFF.

This clonotype was picked up many times. The CDR3 spells CASSRTSGTRDTQYF. The CDR3 DNA reads as TGTGCCAGCAGCCGGACTAGCGGTACCCGGGATACGCAGTATTTT. The rearrangement links TRBV7-2 to TRBJ2-3; TRBD2 agrees at 10 bases. This CDR3 is built from 15 residues. The trim removed 5 bases at V and 6 bases at J, leaving 8 bases unmatched. Per germline, CDR1 SGHTA and CDR2 FQGNSA.

This chain joins TRBV7-9 and TRBJ1-5; possibly TRBD1 for D (6 bases). Germline V lookup: CDR1 SEHNR, CDR2 FQNEAQ (reference sequence). Trimming left V 4 bases short and J 3 bases short, with 10 bases between. The CDR3 length is 14 residues. The CDR3 spells CASSSGGVNQPQHF. CDR3 nucleotides: TGTGCCAGCAGCTCCGGGGGCGTCAATCAGCCCCAGCATTTT.

In regard to this clonotype: This may be a read error, as it is one base from a much larger clone. The V gene is TRBV7-9, the J gene TRBJ1-1; D is possibly TRBD1 (5 bases). Trimming left V 4 bases short and J 3 bases short, with 15 bases between. The CDR3 covers 15 residues. The germline gives CDR1 SEHNR, CDR2 FQNEAQ (reference sequence). The CDR3 DNA follows: TGTGCCAGCAGCTCCCGGACAAGGGAGGACACTGAAGCTTTCTTT. This codes for CASSSRTREDTEAFF.

This clonotype showed up just a few times. V usage is TRBV7-2 and J usage is TRBJ2-1; TRBD2 agrees at 9 bases. The ends lost 3 bases at V and 2 bases at J; junction bases unmatched: 5. This CDR3 comprises 16 residues. Germline V gene lookup returns CDR1 SGHTA and CDR2 FQGNSA. Here the CDR3 reads CASSLERGAPYNEQFF. The CDR3 DNA reads TGTGCCAGCAGCTTGGAGCGGGGGGCTCCCTACAATGAGCAGTTCTTC.

V and J are TRBV7-2 and TRBJ2-7; 10 nucleotides match TRBD1. The CDR3 sequence is 15 residues long. V trimming: 5 bases; J trimming: 5 bases; junction bases outside the gene matches: 9. Germline V gene sequence: CDR1 SGHTA, CDR2 FQGNSA. The CDR3 loop reads CASSTRTGGLDEQYF. The CDR3 nucleotides are TGTGCCAGCAGCACTAGGACAGGGGGTTTAGACGAGCAGTACTTC.

This chain uses TRBV6-2 or TRBV6-3 with TRBJ1-1, with unresolved D. In germline, CDR1 is MNHEY, CDR2 SVGEGT. The length of the CDR3 is 12 residues. V lost 8 bases to trimming and J lost 1 base, with 8 bases between them. The CDR3 DNA is TGTGCCAGCGAACAGACGAACACTGAAGCTTTCTTT. It codes for CASEQTNTEAFF.

This clonotype was found a few times. The rearrangement links TRBV7-6 to TRBJ1-1, with D possibly matching TRBD1 (5 bases). From germline, CDR1 is SGHVS and CDR2 FNYEAQ. Trimming cost V 1 base and J 0 bases, with 15 bases left between them. The CDR3 consists of 17 residues. CDR3 nucleotides: TGTGCCAGCAGCTTAGGTAACAGGCGTTCAATGAACACTGAAGCTTTCTTT. It is translated as CASSLGNRRSMNTEAFF.

The chain recombines TRBV7-9 with TRBJ2-7; 8 nucleotides line up with TRBD2. Losses at the gene ends were 6 bases for V and 4 bases for J; bases not matched to a gene: 11. Germline V gene sequence: CDR1 SEHNR, CDR2 FQNEAQ (reference sequence). CDR3 length equals 15 residues. CDR3 bases: TGTGCCAGCAGACGCCCCGGCGGGGGGAATTACGAGCAGTACTTC. Protein: CASRRPGGGNYEQYF.

V usage is TRBV6-6 and J usage is TRBJ2-5; D not certain. V dropped 3 bases and J dropped 4 bases, with 15 bases sitting between them. The CDR3 has 15 residues. Germline loops: CDR1 MNHNY, CDR2 SVGAGI (reference sequence). The CDR3 bases are TGTGCCAGCAGTTATCTGTCCAACCGTGGAGAGACCCAGTACTTC. This translates into CASSYLSNRGETQYF.